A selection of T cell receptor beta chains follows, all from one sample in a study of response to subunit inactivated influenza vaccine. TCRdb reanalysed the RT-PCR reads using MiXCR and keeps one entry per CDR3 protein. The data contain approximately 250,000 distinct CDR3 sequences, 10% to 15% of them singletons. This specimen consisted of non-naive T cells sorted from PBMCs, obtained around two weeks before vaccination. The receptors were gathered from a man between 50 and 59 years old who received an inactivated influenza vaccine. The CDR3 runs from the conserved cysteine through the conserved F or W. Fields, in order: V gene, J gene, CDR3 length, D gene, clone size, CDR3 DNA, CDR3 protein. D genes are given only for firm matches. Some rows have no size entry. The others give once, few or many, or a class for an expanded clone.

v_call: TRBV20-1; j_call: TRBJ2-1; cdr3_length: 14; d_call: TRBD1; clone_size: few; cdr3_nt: TGCAGTGCTAGTACACAGGGGTCATACAATGAGCAGTTCTTC; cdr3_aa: CSASTQGSYNEQFF
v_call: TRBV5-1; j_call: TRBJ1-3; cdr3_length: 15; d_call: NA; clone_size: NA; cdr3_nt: TGCGCCAGCAGCTTGGACATTCGGAGGGGAAACACCATATATTTT; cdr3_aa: CASSLDIRRGNTIYF
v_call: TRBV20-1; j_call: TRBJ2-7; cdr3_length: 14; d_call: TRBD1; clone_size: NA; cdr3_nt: TGCAGTGCTAGGGAATGGACAGGGGCCTACGAGCAGTACTTC; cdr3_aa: CSAREWTGAYEQYF
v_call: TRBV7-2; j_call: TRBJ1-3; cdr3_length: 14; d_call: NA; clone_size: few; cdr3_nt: TGTGCCAGCAACCTCCGTACCTCTGGAAACACCATATATTTT; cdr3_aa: CASNLRTSGNTIYF
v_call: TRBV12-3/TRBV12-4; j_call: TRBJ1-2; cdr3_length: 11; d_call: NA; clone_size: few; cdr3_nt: TGTGCCAGCAGTCCCGGCCATGGCTACACCTTC; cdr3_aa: CASSPGHGYTF
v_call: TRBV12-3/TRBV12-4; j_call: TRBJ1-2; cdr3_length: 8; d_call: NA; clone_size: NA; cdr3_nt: TGTGCCAGCCCTGGCTACACCTTC; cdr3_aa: CASPGYTF
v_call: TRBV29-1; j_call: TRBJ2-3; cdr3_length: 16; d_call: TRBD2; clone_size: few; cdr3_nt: TGCAGCGTTGTGGGGCCTGCGGGGGGGTCCACAGATACGCAGTATTTT; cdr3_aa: CSVVGPAGGSTDTQYF
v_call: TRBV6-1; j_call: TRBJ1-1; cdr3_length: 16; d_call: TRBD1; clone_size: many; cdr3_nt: TGTGCCAGCAGGGGACAGGGAGGTGGGTCGAACACTGAAGCTTTCTTT; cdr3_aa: CASRGQGGGSNTEAFF
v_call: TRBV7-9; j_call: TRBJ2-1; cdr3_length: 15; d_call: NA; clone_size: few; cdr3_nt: TGTGCCAGCAGCTTGGGAGGACACAGGGACAATGAGCAGTTCTTC; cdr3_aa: CASSLGGHRDNEQFF
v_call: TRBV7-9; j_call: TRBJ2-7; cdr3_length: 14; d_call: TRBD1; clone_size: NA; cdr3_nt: TGTGCCAGCAGCTTATCACAGGGGCGACACGAGCAGTACTTC; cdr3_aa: CASSLSQGRHEQYF
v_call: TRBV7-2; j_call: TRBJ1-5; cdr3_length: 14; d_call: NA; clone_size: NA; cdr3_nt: TGTGCCAGCAGCTGGCAGGGATCCAAGCAGCCCCAGCATTTT; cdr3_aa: CASSWQGSKQPQHF
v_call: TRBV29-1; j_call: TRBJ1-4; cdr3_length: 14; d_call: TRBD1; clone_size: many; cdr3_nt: TGCAGCGCCCTCCCGGACAGGGAGCCCGAAAAACTGTTTTTT; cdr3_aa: CSALPDREPEKLFF
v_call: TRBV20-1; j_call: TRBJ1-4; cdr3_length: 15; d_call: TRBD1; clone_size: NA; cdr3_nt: TGCAGTGCTACCCCTCCGGGACAGAGTAATGAAAAACTGTTTTTT; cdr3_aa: CSATPPGQSNEKLFF
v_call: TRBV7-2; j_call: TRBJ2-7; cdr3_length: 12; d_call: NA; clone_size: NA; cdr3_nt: TGTGCCAGCAGCGCCCCGAGTCCCGAGCAGTACTTC; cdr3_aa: CASSAPSPEQYF
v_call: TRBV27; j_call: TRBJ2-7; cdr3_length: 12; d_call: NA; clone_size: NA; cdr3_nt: TGTGCCAGCAGTTCCCACAAGGCCGAGCAGTACTTC; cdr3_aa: CASSSHKAEQYF
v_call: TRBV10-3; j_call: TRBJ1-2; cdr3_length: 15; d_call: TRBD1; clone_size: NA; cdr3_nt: TGTGCCATCAGGACAACAGGGGGCGAAAACTATGGCTACACCTTC; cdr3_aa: CAIRTTGGENYGYTF
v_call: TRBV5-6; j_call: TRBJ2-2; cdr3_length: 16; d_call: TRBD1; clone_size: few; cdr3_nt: TGTGCCAGCAGCTTACGTTCGACAGGGGGCGGCGGGGAGCTGTTTTTT; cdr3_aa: CASSLRSTGGGGELFF
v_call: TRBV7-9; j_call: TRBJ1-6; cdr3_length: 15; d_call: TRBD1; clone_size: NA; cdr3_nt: TGTGCCAGCAGCCAACGACAGGGGAAGGATTCACCCCTCCACTTT; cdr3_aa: CASSQRQGKDSPLHF
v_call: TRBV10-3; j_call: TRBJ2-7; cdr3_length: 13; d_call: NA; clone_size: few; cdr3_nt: TGTGCCATCAGTGAGCGTCCGAGCTACGAGCAGTACTTC; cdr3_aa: CAISERPSYEQYF
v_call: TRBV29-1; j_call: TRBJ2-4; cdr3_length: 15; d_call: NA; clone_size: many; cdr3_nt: TGCAGCGTTGAATATGCGGACCTCAGGGGAAACATTCAGTACTTC; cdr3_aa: CSVEYADLRGNIQYF
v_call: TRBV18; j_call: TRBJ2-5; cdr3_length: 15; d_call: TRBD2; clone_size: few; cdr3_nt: TGTGCCAGCTCACAACTAGCGGGAGACGAAGAGACCCAGTACTTC; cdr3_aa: CASSQLAGDEETQYF
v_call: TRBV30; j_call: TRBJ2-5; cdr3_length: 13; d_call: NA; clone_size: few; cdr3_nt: TGTGCCGTGAGACTCGTCAGCCGAGAGACCCAGTACTTC; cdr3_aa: CAVRLVSRETQYF
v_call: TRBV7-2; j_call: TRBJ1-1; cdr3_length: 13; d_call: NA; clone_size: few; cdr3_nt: TGTGCCAGCACCAATAACGCCGGCGCTGAAGCTTTCTTT; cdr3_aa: CASTNNAGAEAFF
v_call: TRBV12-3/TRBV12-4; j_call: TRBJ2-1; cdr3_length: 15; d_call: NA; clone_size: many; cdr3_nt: TGTGCCAGCAGTTCCCCGGGCAGGGCCTACAATGAGCAGTTCTTC; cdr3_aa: CASSSPGRAYNEQFF
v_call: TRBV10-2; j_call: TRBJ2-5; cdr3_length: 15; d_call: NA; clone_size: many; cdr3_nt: TGCGCCAGCAGTGGCGGCACTACCGGGGCGGAGACCCAGTACTTC; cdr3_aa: CASSGGTTGAETQYF
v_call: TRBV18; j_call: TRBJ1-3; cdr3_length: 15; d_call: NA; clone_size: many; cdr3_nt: TGTGCCAGCTCACCATCCTCATCCTCTGGAAACACCATATATTTT; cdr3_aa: CASSPSSSSGNTIYF
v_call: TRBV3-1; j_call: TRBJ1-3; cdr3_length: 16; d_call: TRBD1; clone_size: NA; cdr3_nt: TGTGCCAGCAGCGAAACAGGGGCTCGCTCTGGAAACACCATATATTTT; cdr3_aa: CASSETGARSGNTIYF
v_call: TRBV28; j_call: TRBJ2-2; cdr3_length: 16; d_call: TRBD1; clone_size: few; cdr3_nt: TGTGCCAGCAGCCGAGGGGACAGTTTGAACACCGGGGAGCTGTTTTTT; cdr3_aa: CASSRGDSLNTGELFF
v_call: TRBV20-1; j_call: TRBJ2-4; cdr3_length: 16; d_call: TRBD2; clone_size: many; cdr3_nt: TGCAGTGCTAAGCGGGAGCATCGGGGGGCCAAAAACATTCAGTACTTC; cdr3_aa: CSAKREHRGAKNIQYF
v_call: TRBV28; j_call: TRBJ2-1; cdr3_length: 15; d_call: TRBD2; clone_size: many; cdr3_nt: TGTGCCAGCAGTTTAGCTAGCGGTCCCTACAATGAGCAGTTCTTC; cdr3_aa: CASSLASGPYNEQFF
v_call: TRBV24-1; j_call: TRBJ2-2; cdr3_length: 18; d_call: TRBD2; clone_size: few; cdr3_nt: TGTGCCACCAGTGATTTATGGACTAGCGGGAGAGGAGACGGGGAGCTGTTTTTT; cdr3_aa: CATSDLWTSGRGDGELFF
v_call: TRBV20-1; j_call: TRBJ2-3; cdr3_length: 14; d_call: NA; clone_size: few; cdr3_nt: TGCAGTGTTCATAGGGCAGAAGGGTCAGATACGCAGTATTTT; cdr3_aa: CSVHRAEGSDTQYF
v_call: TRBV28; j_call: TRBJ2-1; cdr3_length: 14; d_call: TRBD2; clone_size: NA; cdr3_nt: TGTGCCAGCAGCATTAGCGGGGGGAACAATGAGCAGTTCTTC; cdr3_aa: CASSISGGNNEQFF
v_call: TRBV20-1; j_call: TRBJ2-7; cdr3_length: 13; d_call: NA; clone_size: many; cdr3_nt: TGCAGTGCTGGCAGGGGAATTTCCTACGAGCAGTACTTC; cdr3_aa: CSAGRGISYEQYF
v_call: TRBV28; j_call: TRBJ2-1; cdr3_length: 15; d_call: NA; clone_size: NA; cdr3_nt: TGTGCCAGCAGTACCGACAGTGGAAGTCGAAATGAGCAGTTCTTC; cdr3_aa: CASSTDSGSRNEQFF
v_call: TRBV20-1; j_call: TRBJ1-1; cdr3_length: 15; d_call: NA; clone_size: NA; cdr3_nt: TGCAGTGCTAGAGATTTGGGAAAGGGGTACACTGAAGCTTTCTTT; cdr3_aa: CSARDLGKGYTEAFF
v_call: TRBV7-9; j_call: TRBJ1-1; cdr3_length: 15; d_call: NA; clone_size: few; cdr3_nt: TGTGCCAGCAGCTTCTCCGGGACGGGGGGGACTGAAGCTTTCTTT; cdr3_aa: CASSFSGTGGTEAFF
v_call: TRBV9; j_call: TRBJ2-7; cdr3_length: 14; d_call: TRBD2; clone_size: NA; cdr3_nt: TGTGCCAGCAGCGCCCCGACCCCGGGGGGGGAGCAGTACTTC; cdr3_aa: CASSAPTPGGEQYF
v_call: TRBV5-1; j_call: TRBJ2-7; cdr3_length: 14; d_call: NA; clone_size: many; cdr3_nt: TGCGCCAGCAGACTGAACGAAGGGGCGGGGGAGCAGTACTTC; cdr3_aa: CASRLNEGAGEQYF
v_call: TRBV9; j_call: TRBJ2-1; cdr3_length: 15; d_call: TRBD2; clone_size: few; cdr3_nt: TGTGCCAGCAGCGCAGGGACTAGCGGGAGGAATGAGCAGTTCTTC; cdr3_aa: CASSAGTSGRNEQFF
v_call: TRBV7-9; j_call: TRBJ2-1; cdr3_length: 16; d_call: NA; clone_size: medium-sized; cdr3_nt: TGTGCCAGCAGCCCCGGGATGGCCAGCTCACGCAATGAGCAGTTCTTC; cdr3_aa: CASSPGMASSRNEQFF
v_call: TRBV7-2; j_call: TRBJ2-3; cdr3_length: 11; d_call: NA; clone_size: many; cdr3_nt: TGTGCCAGCTCAGGGGCAGATACGCAGTATTTT; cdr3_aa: CASSGADTQYF
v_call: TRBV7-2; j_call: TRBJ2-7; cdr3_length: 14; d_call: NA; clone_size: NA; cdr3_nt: TGTGCCAGCAGCTTACAGGACATCTCCTACGAGCAGTACTTC; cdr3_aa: CASSLQDISYEQYF
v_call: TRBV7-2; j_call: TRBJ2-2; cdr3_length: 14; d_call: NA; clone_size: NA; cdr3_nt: TGTGCCAGCAGCTCTGGATCTTCTGCCGGGGAGCTGTTTTTT; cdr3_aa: CASSSGSSAGELFF
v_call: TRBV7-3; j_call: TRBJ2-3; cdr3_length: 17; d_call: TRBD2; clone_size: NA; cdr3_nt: TGTGCCAGCAGCTCAACTCGGGCGGGAGTTACCACAGATACGCAGTATTTT; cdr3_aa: CASSSTRAGVTTDTQYF